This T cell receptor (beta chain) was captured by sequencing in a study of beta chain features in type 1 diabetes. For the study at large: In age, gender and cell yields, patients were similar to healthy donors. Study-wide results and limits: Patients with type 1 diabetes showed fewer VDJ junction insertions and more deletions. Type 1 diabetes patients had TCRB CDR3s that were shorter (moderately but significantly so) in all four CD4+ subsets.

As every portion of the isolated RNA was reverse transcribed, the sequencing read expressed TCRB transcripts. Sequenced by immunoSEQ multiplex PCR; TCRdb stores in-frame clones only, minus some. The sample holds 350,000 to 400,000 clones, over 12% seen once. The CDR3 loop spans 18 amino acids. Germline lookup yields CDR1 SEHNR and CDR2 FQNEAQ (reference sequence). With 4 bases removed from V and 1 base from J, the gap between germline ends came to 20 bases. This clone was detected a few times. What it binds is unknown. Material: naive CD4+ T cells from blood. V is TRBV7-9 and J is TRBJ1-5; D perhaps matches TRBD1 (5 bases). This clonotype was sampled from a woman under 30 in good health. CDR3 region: CASSSFQGAGPSNQPQHF. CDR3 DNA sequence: TGTGCCAGCAGCTCCTTTCAGGGTGCAGGACCAAGCAATCAGCCCCAGCATTTT.